This T cell receptor beta chain was profiled in a study of blood T cell repertoires in COVID-19. CDR1 and CDR2 (germline): MGHDK, SYGVNS. Trimming stripped 7 bases from V and 0 bases from J, with 22 bases between. The CDR3 spans 17 residues. Original methodology: It was from reference gene primer amplification that nucleated cell counts were estimated. Repertoires were generated with immunoSEQ multiplex PCR, while TCRdb's copy carries only in-frame clones and drops some. That table furnishes V, J and clone size, whereas the DNA furnished D and trimming. Of 250,000 or so clones in the sample, 85% to 90% are singletons; the top ten hold 3.5% to 5%.

What was sequenced was peripheral blood. The chain links TRBV25-1 to TRBJ2-7; D might be TRBD1 (5 bases). This sequence originates from a woman between 35 and 50 years old who had recovered from COVID-19. This chain's CDR3 is CASKRLPKGNSSYEQYV. CDR3 DNA sequence: TGTGCCAGCAAAAGGCTTCCAAAGGGGAACAGCTCCTACGAGCAGTACGTC.